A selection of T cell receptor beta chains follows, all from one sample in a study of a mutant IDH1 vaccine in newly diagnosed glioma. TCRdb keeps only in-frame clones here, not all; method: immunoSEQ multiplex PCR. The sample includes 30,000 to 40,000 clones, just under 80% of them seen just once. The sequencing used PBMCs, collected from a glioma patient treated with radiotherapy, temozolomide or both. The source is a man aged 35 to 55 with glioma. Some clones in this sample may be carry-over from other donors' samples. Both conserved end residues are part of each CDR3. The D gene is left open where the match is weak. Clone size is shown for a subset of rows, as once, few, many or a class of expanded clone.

TGTGCCAGCAGCTCAAACGCCCTCCCGAACACTGAAGCTTTCTTT	CASSSNALPNTEAFF	TRBV9	TRBJ1-1	NA	NA
TGTGCCAGCAGTCCCTGGGACAGGGGTAATCAGCCCCAGCATTTT	CASSPWDRGNQPQHF	TRBV6-1	TRBJ1-5	TRBD1	few
TGTGCCAGCAGCGTAGGAGGGAACCCTGGAAACACCATATATTTT	CASSVGGNPGNTIYF	TRBV9	TRBJ1-3	NA	NA
TGCGCCAGCAGCCAAGATCTGTTAATAGGTCAGCCCCAGCATTTT	CASSQDLLIGQPQHF	TRBV4-3	TRBJ1-5	NA	NA
TGCGCCAGCAGCCTCAACCAGGAAAAACTGTTTTTT	CASSLNQEKLFF	TRBV4-3	TRBJ1-4	NA	NA
TGTGCCAGCAGCCTCGGCGGTCAGGGGGACACTGAAGCTTTCTTT	CASSLGGQGDTEAFF	TRBV4-2	TRBJ1-1	TRBD1	NA
TGCGCCAGCAGCTTGGGAGGGGGGGACACTGAAGCTTTCTTT	CASSLGGGDTEAFF	TRBV5-1	TRBJ1-1	NA	few
TGTGCCAGCAGGAGAAGGGGTGACAATCAGCCCCAGCATTTT	CASRRRGDNQPQHF	TRBV5-8	TRBJ1-5	NA	few
TGTGCCAGTGGCCGGGGGAGGAACACTGAAGCTTTCTTT	CASGRGRNTEAFF	TRBV2	TRBJ1-1	NA	NA
TGCGCCAGCAGCTTGGAACCGGGACAGGGCGGGGGGCTCTATGGCTACACCTTC	CASSLEPGQGGGLYGYTF	TRBV5-1	TRBJ1-2	TRBD1	NA
TGTGCCAGTACCTTGACAGGTGGCAATCAGCCCCAGCATTTT	CASTLTGGNQPQHF	TRBV19	TRBJ1-5	NA	NA
TGTGCCAGCAGTTCTTCCTCAGGGGGCTGGGGGGGGACCCAGTACTTC	CASSSSSGGWGGTQYF	TRBV25-1	TRBJ2-5	NA	NA
TGCGCCAGCAGCACGAAGACAGGTTCGATCGGGGAGCTGTTTTTT	CASSTKTGSIGELFF	TRBV5-1	TRBJ2-2	NA	NA
TGTGCCTGGGCCTTGGGGGCTCGTGAAAAACTGTTTTTT	CAWALGAREKLFF	TRBV30	TRBJ1-4	NA	NA
TGTGCCAGCAGCTTAGTAGCGGGGGGAGAGACCCAGTACTTC	CASSLVAGGETQYF	TRBV7-9	TRBJ2-5	TRBD2	NA
TGTGCCAGCAGCTTGAGTATGCCGGCCGATCAGCCCCAGCATTTT	CASSLSMPADQPQHF	TRBV5-5	TRBJ1-5	NA	NA
TGCGCCAGCAGCCGACAGCAAGAGACCCAGTACTTC	CASSRQQETQYF	TRBV5-1	TRBJ2-5	NA	NA
TGTGCCACCAGCAGAGAAACTAGCGGGGGGGACGAGCAGTACTTC	CATSRETSGGDEQYF	TRBV15	TRBJ2-7	TRBD2	NA
TGTGCCAGCAGTCAAACCGGGACAGGGACACCCCTCCACTTT	CASSQTGTGTPLHF	TRBV2	TRBJ1-6	TRBD1	NA
TGTGCCAGTATCCTCCAAACAGGGTCCCCCACTGAAGCTTTCTTT	CASILQTGSPTEAFF	TRBV19	TRBJ1-1	NA	NA
TGTGCCAGCAGCTTAGAGGCAGGGGACAGCCAAGAGACCCAGTACTTC	CASSLEAGDSQETQYF	TRBV7-2	TRBJ2-5	TRBD1	NA
TGTGCCAGCAGCCACCGGGACAGGGGGTTAAACACTGAAGCTTTCTTT	CASSHRDRGLNTEAFF	TRBV6-6	TRBJ1-1	TRBD1	NA
TGTGCCAGCAGGGACTCCGGGACAGGGGGGTTAGGCTACACCTTC	CASRDSGTGGLGYTF	TRBV27	TRBJ1-2	TRBD1	once
TGTGCCTGGAGTTTGACAGGGGATACTGAAGCTTTCTTT	CAWSLTGDTEAFF	TRBV30	TRBJ1-1	TRBD1	NA
TGTGCCAGCAGTCTGGGACACGCAATTGCTAACTATGGCTACACCTTC	CASSLGHAIANYGYTF	TRBV28	TRBJ1-2	NA	NA
TGTGCCAGCCCCCTCCGTGGGACAGGGGGTAAGGGCAATCAGCCCCAGCATTTT	CASPLRGTGGKGNQPQHF	TRBV27	TRBJ1-5	TRBD1	NA
TGTGCCAGCAGCTTAGCGGGACAGGTCCAGCGTGGCTACACCTTC	CASSLAGQVQRGYTF	TRBV7-2	TRBJ1-2	TRBD1	once
TGCGCCAGCAGCGGGGACAGGGGGCCCCATGAGCAGTTCTTC	CASSGDRGPHEQFF	TRBV5-1	TRBJ2-1	TRBD1	NA
TGTGCCTGGAGTGTAGACAGGGAAGAGACCCAGTACTTC	CAWSVDREETQYF	TRBV30	TRBJ2-5	TRBD1	once
TGTGCCAGCAGCTTGAAGCGGGGGGGAGTCGGGGAGCTGTTTTTT	CASSLKRGGVGELFF	TRBV6-1	TRBJ2-2	TRBD2	NA
TGTGCCAGCAGCTTGGGTCTGGGAAATCAGCCCCAGCATTTT	CASSLGLGNQPQHF	TRBV5-6	TRBJ1-5	NA	once
TGTGCCAGCTCGATCTCGAGGGCAGATACGCAGTATTTT	CASSISRADTQYF	TRBV18	TRBJ2-3	NA	NA
TGTGCCAGCAGCTTAAACCCGCTAGCGGGAATCTACGAGCAGTACTTC	CASSLNPLAGIYEQYF	TRBV11-3	TRBJ2-7	TRBD2	NA
TGCGCCAGCAGCTTCCCTAGCGGTTCGAACACCGGGGAGCTGTTTTTT	CASSFPSGSNTGELFF	TRBV5-1	TRBJ2-2	TRBD2	NA
TGTGCCAGCAGCTTCGACACCGGGGGGGAGACCCAGTACTTC	CASSFDTGGETQYF	TRBV9	TRBJ2-5	TRBD2	few
TGTGCCTGGAGTCCCGGGAGGGTCACTGAAGCTTTCTTT	CAWSPGRVTEAFF	TRBV30	TRBJ1-1	NA	few
TGTGCCAGCAGCTTAGGCCAAGCGGACAGTCATCCCACAGATACGCAGTATTTT	CASSLGQADSHPTDTQYF	TRBV7-9	TRBJ2-3	NA	NA
TGTGCCTGGAGTGAGGGGACGGACAACACCGGGGAGCTGTTTTTT	CAWSEGTDNTGELFF	TRBV30	TRBJ2-2	NA	NA
TGTGCCAGCAGCACCCGGGACAGGGACATCCACGAGCAGTACTTC	CASSTRDRDIHEQYF	TRBV5-8	TRBJ2-7	TRBD1	NA
TGTGCCAGCAGCATTGACAGGGGCCCAACGGACACCATATATTTT	CASSIDRGPTDTIYF	TRBV5-4	TRBJ1-3	TRBD1	NA
TGTGCCTGGAGTGTACCACGTTCCTACGAGCAGTACTTC	CAWSVPRSYEQYF	TRBV30	TRBJ2-7	NA	NA
TGTGCCAGCTCAGGGCAGGGGACCCAAGAGACCCAGTACTTC	CASSGQGTQETQYF	TRBV18	TRBJ2-5	NA	NA
TGTGCCAGCAGCCAGGGGACTGAAGCTTTCTTT	CASSQGTEAFF	TRBV14	TRBJ1-1	NA	NA
TGCGCCAGCTCGTCCGGACTAGCGCATTCCTACGAGCAGTACTTC	CASSSGLAHSYEQYF	TRBV5-1	TRBJ2-7	TRBD2	NA
TGTGCCAGCAGCTTAGTCCGGGGCTCGAATGAGCAGTTCTTC	CASSLVRGSNEQFF	TRBV11-2	TRBJ2-1	NA	once
TGCAGCGCCGACCCGGTCTACAACTATGGCTACACCTTC	CSADPVYNYGYTF	TRBV29-1	TRBJ1-2	NA	NA
TGTGCCAGCAGTGAAGCTCACTTAACTTTTTCCTACGAGCAGTACTTC	CASSEAHLTFSYEQYF	TRBV2	TRBJ2-7	NA	NA
TGTGCCAGTAGTATGGGCAGGGGGCTGGACACTGAAGCTTTCTTT	CASSMGRGLDTEAFF	TRBV19	TRBJ1-1	TRBD1	NA
TGTGCCACACCCGGGACAGGCTATGGCTACACCTTC	CATPGTGYGYTF	TRBV7-9	TRBJ1-2	TRBD1	NA
TGTGCCAGCTCAGTCCGGGACAGGATGAACACTGAAGCTTTCTTT	CASSVRDRMNTEAFF	TRBV18	TRBJ1-1	TRBD1	NA
TGTGCCAGCAGTATAGATGCAGATACGCAGTATTTT	CASSIDADTQYF	TRBV6-5	TRBJ2-3	NA	once
TGCGCCAGCAGCTTGGTCACAGGGGAAGACGAGCAGTACTTC	CASSLVTGEDEQYF	TRBV5-1	TRBJ2-7	TRBD1	NA
TGTGCCAGCAGTGGCAGGGGGTACCGCAGTGTCTACGAGCAGTACTTC	CASSGRGYRSVYEQYF	TRBV6-1	TRBJ2-7	TRBD1	NA
TGTGCCTGGAGTACGATGGGGGATAGCAATCAGCCCCAGCATTTT	CAWSTMGDSNQPQHF	TRBV30	TRBJ1-5	NA	NA
TGCGCCAGCAGCTTGTTAATTTTGAGTCAGAACCCCGGGGAGCTGTTTTTT	CASSLLILSQNPGELFF	TRBV5-1	TRBJ2-2	NA	NA
TGCGCCAGCAGCTTTGGCCAGGGGGCCTATCCTAACTATGGCTACACCTTC	CASSFGQGAYPNYGYTF	TRBV5-1	TRBJ1-2	TRBD1	NA
TGTGCCAGTAGTTTATTAGCGGGGGGCCTGACCGGGACCCAGTACTTC	CASSLLAGGLTGTQYF	TRBV19	TRBJ2-5	TRBD2	NA